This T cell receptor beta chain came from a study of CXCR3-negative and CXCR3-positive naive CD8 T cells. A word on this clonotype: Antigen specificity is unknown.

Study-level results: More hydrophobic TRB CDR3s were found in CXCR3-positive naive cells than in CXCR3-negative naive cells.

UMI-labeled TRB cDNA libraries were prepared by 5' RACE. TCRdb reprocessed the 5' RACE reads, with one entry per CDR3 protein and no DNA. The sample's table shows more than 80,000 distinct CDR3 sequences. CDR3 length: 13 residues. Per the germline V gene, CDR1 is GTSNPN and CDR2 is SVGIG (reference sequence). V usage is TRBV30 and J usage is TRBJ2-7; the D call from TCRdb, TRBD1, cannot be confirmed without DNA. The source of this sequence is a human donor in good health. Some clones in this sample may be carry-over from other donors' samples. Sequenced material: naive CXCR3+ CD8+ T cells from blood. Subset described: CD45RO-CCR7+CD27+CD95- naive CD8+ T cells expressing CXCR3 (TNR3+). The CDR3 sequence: CAWDSGGRYEQYF.